This TCR beta chain is from a study of shared clonotypes between healthy human individuals. General study findings and limits: Blood alone was sampled, and tissue repertoires likely differ.

On this clone itself: The antigen remains unidentified. A far bigger clonotype differs at one base, so this is likely a read error. The conserved closing phenylalanine or tryptophan is absent in this CDR3, likely reflecting a read error.

Study processing details: For the immunoSEQ data, sequences were junction-only without quality scores, so filtering differed. Libraries were prepared by immunoSEQ multiplex PCR; TCRdb keeps only in-frame clonotypes and omits some of them. V, J and clone size are taken as reported in that table, and D and trimming were inferred from the DNA itself. Here the sample spans around 440,000 clones, 60% to 80% being singletons. Germline V CDR1 and CDR2: SGHRS, YFSETQ. The V gene lost 0 bases and the J gene lost 0 bases, with 13 bases spanning the gap. The CDR3 sequence is 18 residues long. This clonotype originated in a woman aged 40 to 55 in good health. Some clones in this sample may be carry-over from other donors' samples. The specimen was PBMCs. The chain links TRBV5-1 to TRBJ2-6; D is undetermined. The CDR3 bases are TGCGCCAGCAGCTTGGGCGTTGTAGATACCTCTGGGGCCAACGTCCTGACTCTC. It translates to CASSLGVVDTSGANVLTL.